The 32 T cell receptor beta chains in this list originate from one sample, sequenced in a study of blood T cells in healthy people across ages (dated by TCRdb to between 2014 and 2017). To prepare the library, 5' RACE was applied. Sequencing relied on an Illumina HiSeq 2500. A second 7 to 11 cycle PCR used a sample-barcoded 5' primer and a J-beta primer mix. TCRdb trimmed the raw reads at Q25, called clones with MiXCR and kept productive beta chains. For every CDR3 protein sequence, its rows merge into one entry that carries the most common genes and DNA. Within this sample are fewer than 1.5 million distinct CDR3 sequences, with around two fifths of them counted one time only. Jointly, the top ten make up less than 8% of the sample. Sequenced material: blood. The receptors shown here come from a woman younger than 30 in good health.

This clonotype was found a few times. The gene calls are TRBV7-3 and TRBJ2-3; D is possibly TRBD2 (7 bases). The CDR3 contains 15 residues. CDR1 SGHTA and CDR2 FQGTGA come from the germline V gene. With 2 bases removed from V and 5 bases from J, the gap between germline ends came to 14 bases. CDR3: CASSLGGASGDTQYF. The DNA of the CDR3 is TGTGCCAGCAGCTTAGGGGGGGCATCGGGAGATACGCAGTATTTT.

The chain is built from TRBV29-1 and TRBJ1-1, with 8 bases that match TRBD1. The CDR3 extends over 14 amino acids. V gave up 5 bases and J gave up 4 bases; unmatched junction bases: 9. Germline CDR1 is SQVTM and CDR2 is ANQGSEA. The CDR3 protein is CSVRGQGRSTEAFF. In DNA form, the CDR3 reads TGCAGCGTTCGCGGACAGGGACGATCCACTGAAGCTTTCTTT.

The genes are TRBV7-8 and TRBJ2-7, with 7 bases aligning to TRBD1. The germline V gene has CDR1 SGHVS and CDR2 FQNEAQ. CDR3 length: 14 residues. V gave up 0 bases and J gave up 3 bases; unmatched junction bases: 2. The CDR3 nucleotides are TGTGCCAGCAGCTTAGCTAGGACAGGCTACGAGCAGTACTTC. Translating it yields CASSLARTGYEQYF.

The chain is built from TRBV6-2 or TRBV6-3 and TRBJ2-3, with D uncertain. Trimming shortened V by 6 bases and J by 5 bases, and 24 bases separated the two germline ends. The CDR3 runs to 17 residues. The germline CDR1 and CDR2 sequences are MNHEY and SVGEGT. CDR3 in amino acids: CASRTQPWEPAGDTQYF. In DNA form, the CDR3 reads TGTGCCAGCAGAACCCAACCGTGGGAACCCGCCGGAGATACGCAGTATTTT.

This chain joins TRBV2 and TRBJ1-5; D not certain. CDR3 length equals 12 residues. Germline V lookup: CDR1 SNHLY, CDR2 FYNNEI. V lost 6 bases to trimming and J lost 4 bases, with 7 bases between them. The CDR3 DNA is TGTGCCAGCAGGCGCCTAAATCAGCCCCAGCATTTT. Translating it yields CASRRLNQPQHF.

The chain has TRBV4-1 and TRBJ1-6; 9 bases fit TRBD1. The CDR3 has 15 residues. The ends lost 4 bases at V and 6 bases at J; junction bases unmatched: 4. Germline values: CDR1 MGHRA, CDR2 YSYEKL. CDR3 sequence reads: CASSPRQGVNSPLHF. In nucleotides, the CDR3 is TGCGCCAGCAGCCCACGACAGGGGGTTAATTCACCCCTCCACTTT.

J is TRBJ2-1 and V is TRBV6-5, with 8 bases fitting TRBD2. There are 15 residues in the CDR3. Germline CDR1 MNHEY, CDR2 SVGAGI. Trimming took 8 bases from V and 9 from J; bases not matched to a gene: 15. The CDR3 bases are TGTGCCAGCGTCGAAGCGGGAGATGGACACGGTGAGCAGTTCTTC. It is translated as CASVEAGDGHGEQFF.

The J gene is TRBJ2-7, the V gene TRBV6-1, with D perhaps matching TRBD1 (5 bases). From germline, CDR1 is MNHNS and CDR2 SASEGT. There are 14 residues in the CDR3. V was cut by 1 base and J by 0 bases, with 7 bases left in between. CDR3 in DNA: TGTGCCAGCAGTGAAGGGGGCCGCTCCTACGAGCAGTACTTC. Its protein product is CASSEGGRSYEQYF.

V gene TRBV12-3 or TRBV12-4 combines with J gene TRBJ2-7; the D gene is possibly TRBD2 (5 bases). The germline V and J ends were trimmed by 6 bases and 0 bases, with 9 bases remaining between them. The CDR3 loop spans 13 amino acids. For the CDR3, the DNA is TGTGCCAGCAGACCGACTAACTCCTACGAGCAGTACTTC. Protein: CASRPTNSYEQYF.

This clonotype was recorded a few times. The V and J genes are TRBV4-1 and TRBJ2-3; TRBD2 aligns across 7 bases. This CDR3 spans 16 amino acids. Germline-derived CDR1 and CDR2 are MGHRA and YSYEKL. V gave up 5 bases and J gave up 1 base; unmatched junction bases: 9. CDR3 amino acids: CASSGVVAGGTDTQYF. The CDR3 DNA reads TGCGCCAGCAGCGGCGTAGTAGCGGGTGGCACAGATACGCAGTATTTT.

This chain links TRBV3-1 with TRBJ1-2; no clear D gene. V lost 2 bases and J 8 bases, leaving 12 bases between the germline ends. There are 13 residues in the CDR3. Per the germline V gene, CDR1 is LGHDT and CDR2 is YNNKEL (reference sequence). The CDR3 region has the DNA TGTGCCAGCAGCCAAAACACGCCGGGAGGCTACACCTTC. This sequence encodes CASSQNTPGGYTF. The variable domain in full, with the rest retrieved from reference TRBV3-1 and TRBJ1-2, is DTAVSQTPKYLVTQMGNDKSIKCEQNLGHDTMYWYKQDSKKFLKIMFSYNNKELIINETVPNRFSPKSPDKAHLNLHINSLELGDSAVYFCASSQNTPGGYTFGSGTRLTVV.

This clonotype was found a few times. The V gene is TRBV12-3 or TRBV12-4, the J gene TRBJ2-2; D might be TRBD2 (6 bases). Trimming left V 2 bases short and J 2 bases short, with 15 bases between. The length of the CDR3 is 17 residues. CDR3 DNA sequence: TGTGCCAGCAGTTTACCCAGCGGGCAACTTAACACCGGGGAGCTGTTTTTT. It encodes CASSLPSGQLNTGELFF.

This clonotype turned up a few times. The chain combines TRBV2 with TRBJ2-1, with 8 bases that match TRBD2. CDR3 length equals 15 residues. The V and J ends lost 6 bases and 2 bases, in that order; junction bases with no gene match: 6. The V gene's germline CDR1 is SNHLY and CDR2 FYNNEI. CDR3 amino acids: CASRDTSGTYNEQFF. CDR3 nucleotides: TGTGCCAGCAGAGACACTAGCGGAACCTACAATGAGCAGTTCTTC.

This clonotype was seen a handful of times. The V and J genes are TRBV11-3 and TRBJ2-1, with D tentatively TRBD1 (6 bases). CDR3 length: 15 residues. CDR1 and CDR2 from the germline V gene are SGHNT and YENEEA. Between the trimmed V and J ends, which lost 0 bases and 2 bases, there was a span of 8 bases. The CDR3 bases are TGTGCCAGCAGCTTAGATTCAGGGGCCTACAATGAGCAGTTCTTC. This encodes CASSLDSGAYNEQFF. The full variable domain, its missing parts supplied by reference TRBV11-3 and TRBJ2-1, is EAGVVQSPRYKIIEKKQPVAFWCNPISGHNTLYWYLQNLGQGPELLIRYENEEAVDDSQLPKDRFSAERLKGVDSTLKIQPAELGDSAVYLCASSLDSGAYNEQFFGPGTRLTVL.

CDR3 amino acids: CASGRLAATTGEQFF. DNA for the CDR3: TGTGCCAGCGGGCGACTAGCGGCCACTACGGGCGAGCAGTTCTTC. J is TRBJ2-1 and V is TRBV2; 9 bases are shared with TRBD2. The trim removed 8 bases at V and 10 bases at J, leaving 15 bases unmatched. CDR3 length: 15 amino acids. In germline, CDR1 is SNHLY, CDR2 FYNNEI. The full variable domain, completed using reference TRBV2 and TRBJ2-1, is EPEVTQTPSHQVTQMGQEVILRCVPISNHLYFYWYRQILGQKVEFLVSFYNNEISEKSEIFDDQFSVERPDGSNFTLKIRSTKLEDSAMYFCASGRLAATTGEQFFGPGTRLTVL.

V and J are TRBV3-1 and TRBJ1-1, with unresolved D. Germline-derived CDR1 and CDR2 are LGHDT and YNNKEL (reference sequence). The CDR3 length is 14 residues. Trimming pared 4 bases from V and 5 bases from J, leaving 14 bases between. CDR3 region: CASSLTASGTEAFF. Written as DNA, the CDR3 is TGTGCCAGCAGCCTGACGGCGTCCGGGACTGAAGCTTTCTTT.

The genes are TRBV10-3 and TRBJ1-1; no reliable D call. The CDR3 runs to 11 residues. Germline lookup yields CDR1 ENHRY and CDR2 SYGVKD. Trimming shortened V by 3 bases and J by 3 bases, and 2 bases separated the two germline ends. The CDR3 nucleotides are TGTGCCATCAGTGAATACACTGAAGCTTTCTTT. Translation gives CAISEYTEAFF.

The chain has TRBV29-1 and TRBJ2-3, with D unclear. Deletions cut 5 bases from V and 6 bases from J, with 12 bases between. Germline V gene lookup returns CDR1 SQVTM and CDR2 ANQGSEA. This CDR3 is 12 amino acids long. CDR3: CSVRKTLDTQYF. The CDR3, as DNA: TGCAGCGTTCGTAAAACACTGGATACGCAGTATTTT.

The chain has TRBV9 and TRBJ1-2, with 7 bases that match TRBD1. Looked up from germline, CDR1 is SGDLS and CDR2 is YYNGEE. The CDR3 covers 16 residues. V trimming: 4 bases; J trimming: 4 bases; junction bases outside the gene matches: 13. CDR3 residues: CASSPRQGWDLYGYTF. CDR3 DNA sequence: TGTGCCAGCAGCCCCCGACAGGGTTGGGACCTCTATGGCTACACCTTC.

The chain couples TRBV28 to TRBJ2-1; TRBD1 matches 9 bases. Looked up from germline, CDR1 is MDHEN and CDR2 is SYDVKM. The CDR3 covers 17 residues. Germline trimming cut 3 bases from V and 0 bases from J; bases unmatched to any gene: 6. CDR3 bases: TGTGCCAGCAGTTTGGGGACAGGGATAACCTCCTACAATGAGCAGTTCTTC. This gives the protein CASSLGTGITSYNEQFF.

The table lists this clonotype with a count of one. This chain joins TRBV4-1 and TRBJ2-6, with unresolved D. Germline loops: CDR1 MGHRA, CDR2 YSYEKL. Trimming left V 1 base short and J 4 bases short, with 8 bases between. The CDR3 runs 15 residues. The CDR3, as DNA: TGCGCCAGCAGCCAAGGGAACTGGGGGGCCAACGTCCTGACTTTC. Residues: CASSQGNWGANVLTF.

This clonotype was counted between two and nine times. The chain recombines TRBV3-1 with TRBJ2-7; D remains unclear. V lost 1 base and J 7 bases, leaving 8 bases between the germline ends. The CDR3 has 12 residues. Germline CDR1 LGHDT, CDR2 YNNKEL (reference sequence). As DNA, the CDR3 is TGTGCCAGCAGCCAAGTTCAGAATGAGCAGTACTTC. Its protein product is CASSQVQNEQYF.

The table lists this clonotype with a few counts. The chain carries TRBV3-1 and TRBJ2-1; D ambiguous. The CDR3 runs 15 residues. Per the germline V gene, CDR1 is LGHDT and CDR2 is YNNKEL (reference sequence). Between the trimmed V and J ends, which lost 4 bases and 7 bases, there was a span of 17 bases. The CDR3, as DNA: TGTGCCAGCAGCCTCAAGGCCATAAAAGGGAATGAGCAGTTCTTC. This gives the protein CASSLKAIKGNEQFF.

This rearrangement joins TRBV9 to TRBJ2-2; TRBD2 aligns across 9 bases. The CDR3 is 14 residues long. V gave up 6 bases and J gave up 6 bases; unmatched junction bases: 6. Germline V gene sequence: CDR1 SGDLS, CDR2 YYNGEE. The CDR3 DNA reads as TGTGCCAGCACAAGGTCTAGCGGGGCCGGGGAGCTGTTTTTT. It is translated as CASTRSSGAGELFF.

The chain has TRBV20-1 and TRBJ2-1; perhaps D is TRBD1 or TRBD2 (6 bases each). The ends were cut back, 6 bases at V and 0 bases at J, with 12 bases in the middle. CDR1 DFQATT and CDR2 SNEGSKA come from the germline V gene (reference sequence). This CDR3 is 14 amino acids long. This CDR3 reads CSAGGPNSYNEQFF. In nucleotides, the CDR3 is TGCAGTGCAGGGGGGCCCAACTCCTACAATGAGCAGTTCTTC.

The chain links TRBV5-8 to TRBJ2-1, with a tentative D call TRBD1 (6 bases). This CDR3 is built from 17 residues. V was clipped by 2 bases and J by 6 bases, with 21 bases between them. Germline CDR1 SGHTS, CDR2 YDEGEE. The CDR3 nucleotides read TGTGCCAGCAGCTTAGGCCGCGACAGGCTGGGTTGCAATGAGCAGTTCTTC. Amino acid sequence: CASSLGRDRLGCNEQFF.

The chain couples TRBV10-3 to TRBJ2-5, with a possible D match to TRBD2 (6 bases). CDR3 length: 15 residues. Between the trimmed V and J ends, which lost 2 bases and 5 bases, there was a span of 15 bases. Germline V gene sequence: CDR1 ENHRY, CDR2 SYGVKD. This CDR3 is CAISETERAGETQYF. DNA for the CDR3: TGTGCCATCAGTGAGACAGAGCGGGCGGGGGAGACCCAGTACTTC.

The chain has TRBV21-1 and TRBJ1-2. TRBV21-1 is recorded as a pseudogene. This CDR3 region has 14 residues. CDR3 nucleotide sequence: TGTGCCAGCAGCCTAGGGCCACGGCACCATGGCTACACCTTC. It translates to CASSLGPRHHGYTF.

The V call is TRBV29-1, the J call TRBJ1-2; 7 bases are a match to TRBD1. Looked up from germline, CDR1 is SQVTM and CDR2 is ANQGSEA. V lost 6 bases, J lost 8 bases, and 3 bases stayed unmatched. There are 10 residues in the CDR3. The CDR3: CSVQTGGYTF. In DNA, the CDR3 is TGCAGCGTCCAGACAGGGGGCTACACCTTC.

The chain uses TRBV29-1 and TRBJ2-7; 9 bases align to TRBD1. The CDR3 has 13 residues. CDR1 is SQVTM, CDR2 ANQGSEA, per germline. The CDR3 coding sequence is TGCTGCGCGACAGGGGGAACTGACTACGAGCAGTACTTC. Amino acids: CCATGGTDYEQYF.

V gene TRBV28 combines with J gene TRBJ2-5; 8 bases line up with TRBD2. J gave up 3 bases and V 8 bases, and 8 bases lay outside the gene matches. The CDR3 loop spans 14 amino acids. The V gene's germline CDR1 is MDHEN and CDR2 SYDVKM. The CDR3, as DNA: TGTGCCAGCCCCCCGGGAGGGGTGAAAGAGACCCAGTACTTC. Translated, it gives CASPPGGVKETQYF.

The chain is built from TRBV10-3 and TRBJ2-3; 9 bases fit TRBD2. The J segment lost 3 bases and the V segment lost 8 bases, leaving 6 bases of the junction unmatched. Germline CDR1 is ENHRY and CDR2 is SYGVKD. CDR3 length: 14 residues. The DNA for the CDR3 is TGTGCCATCGGCCCTAGCGGGACTACAGATACGCAGTATTTT. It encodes CAIGPSGTTDTQYF.